One sample yielded the 21 T cell receptor beta chains listed below, sequenced in a study of blood T cell repertoires in COVID-19. Assay: immunoSEQ multiplex PCR; the TCRdb copy retains only in-frame clones and omits some. The data hold a few hundred thousand clones, with about 91% observed a single time. Sequenced: peripheral blood. The source of these receptors is a woman younger than 45 who had recovered from COVID-19.

The chain uses TRBV28 and TRBJ1-1, with D perhaps matching TRBD1 (5 bases). CDR3 length: 13 residues. V lost 7 bases and J 1 base, leaving 10 bases between the germline ends. CDR1 and CDR2 (germline): MDHEN, SYDVKM. The CDR3 reads CASTQGGNTEAFF. The CDR3 DNA sequence: TGTGCCAGCACTCAGGGCGGGAACACTGAAGCTTTCTTT.

This clone showed up just a few times. The chain employs TRBV6-5 and TRBJ1-5; D unclear. Trimming took 5 bases from V and 1 from J, leaving 9 bases between them. This CDR3 has 14 residues. The germline gives CDR1 MNHEY, CDR2 SVGAGI. The CDR3 nucleotides are TGTGCCAGCAGTACCTTCAGGAGCAATCAGCCCCAGCATTTT. Protein sequence: CASSTFRSNQPQHF.

For the CDR3, the DNA is TGTGCCAGCAGCTTGGAGGCTAGCGGTAAAGAGACCCAGTACTTC. Translation gives CASSLEASGKETQYF. The V gene is TRBV5-4, the J gene TRBJ2-5; 7 bases fit TRBD2. The trim removed 0 bases at V and 3 bases at J, leaving 5 bases unmatched. From germline, CDR1 is SGHNT and CDR2 YYREEE (reference sequence). The CDR3 is made up of 15 amino acids.

The V call is TRBV5-6, the J call TRBJ1-5; 8 bases align to TRBD1. With 1 base clipped from V and 3 bases from J, the junction kept 3 bases outside the gene matches. The CDR3 contains 15 residues. Germline V lookup: CDR1 SGHDT, CDR2 YYEEEE. The CDR3 region is CASSLRTGNNQPQHF. In nucleotides, the CDR3 is TGTGCCAGCAGCTTGAGGACAGGGAACAATCAGCCCCAGCATTTT.

V and J are TRBV5-4 and TRBJ2-7, with 8 bases that match TRBD2. With 4 bases clipped from V and 4 bases from J, the junction kept 10 bases outside the gene matches. The CDR3 spans 15 residues. Per the germline V gene, CDR1 is SGHNT and CDR2 is YYREEE (reference sequence). CDR3 region: CASSPSGGLQYEQYF. In DNA, the CDR3 is TGTGCCAGCAGCCCCTCGGGGGGGCTTCAGTACGAGCAGTACTTC.

The chain carries TRBV6-5 and TRBJ1-1; 9 positions agree with TRBD1. The CDR3 runs to 15 residues. J was trimmed by 4 bases and V by 5 bases; bases with no gene match: 8. Per the germline V gene, CDR1 is MNHEY and CDR2 is SVGAGI. The CDR3 spells CASSPQGARGTEAFF. Written as DNA, the CDR3 is TGTGCCAGCAGTCCACAGGGGGCGAGGGGCACTGAAGCTTTCTTT.

This clone was seen once. The rearrangement joins TRBV20-1 to TRBJ1-2; D remains ambiguous. Per the germline V gene, CDR1 is DFQATT and CDR2 is SNEGSKA (reference sequence). Trimming pared 5 bases from V and 4 bases from J, leaving 11 bases between. The CDR3 is 12 amino acids. The CDR3 nucleotides are TGCAGTGCTGGTGACCCATCCTATGGCTACACCTTC. Amino acids: CSAGDPSYGYTF.

This clone appeared a few times. CDR3 loop: CASSLAGGPRFNPVGSPLHF. The CDR3 DNA sequence: TGTGCCAGCAGCTTAGCTGGGGGCCCTAGGTTTAATCCCGTTGGTTCACCCCTCCACTTT. The chain recombines TRBV7-2 with TRBJ1-6; TRBD1 might be the D (6 bases). The CDR3 consists of 20 residues. The germline V and J ends were trimmed by 0 bases and 9 bases, with 27 bases remaining between them. Germline loops: CDR1 SGHTA, CDR2 FQGNSA.

The genes are TRBV5-1 and TRBJ2-7; no clear D gene. Per the germline V gene, CDR1 is SGHRS and CDR2 is YFSETQ. V gave up 0 bases and J gave up 4 bases, with 8 bases separating them. The CDR3 consists of 13 residues. The CDR3 DNA reads as TGCGCCAGCAGCTTGGAGGCGGCATACGAGCAGTACTTC. Translating it yields CASSLEAAYEQYF.

V gene TRBV19 combines with J gene TRBJ2-6; D remains ambiguous. The CDR3 length is 15 residues. V lost 3 bases and J 0 bases, leaving 6 bases between the germline ends. Germline-derived CDR1 and CDR2 are LNHDA and SQIVND (reference sequence). CDR3 DNA sequence: TGTGCCAGTAGTATCAGTGCCTCTGGGGCCAACGTCCTGACTTTC. It encodes CASSISASGANVLTF.

V is TRBV7-9 and J is TRBJ1-6; D gene unclear. Germline CDR1 SEHNR, CDR2 FQNEAQ (reference sequence). V lost 5 bases to trimming and J lost 4 bases, with 9 bases between them. CDR3 length: 14 residues. The CDR3 reads CASSPREYNSPLHF. The CDR3 nucleotides are TGTGCCAGCAGCCCCCGGGAGTATAATTCACCCCTCCACTTT.

This sequence joins TRBV3-1 (or the pseudogene TRBV3-2) and TRBJ1-5; possibly TRBD1 for D (5 bases). Trimming pared 3 bases from V and 0 bases from J, leaving 6 bases between. Looked up from germline, CDR1 is LGHDT and CDR2 is YNNKEL (reference sequence). The CDR3 runs 14 residues. The CDR3 reads CASSHRASNQPQHF. CDR3 DNA: TGTGCCAGCAGCCACAGGGCTAGCAATCAGCCCCAGCATTTT.

This clone was picked up a small number of times. The chain recombines TRBV28 with TRBJ1-3, with D tentatively TRBD1 (5 bases). The CDR3 consists of 16 residues. V was cut by 3 bases and J by 4 bases, with 16 bases left in between. CDR1 MDHEN and CDR2 SYDVKM come from the germline V gene. This chain's CDR3 is CASSFGKGRVGNTIYF. The CDR3 DNA reads as TGTGCCAGCAGTTTTGGAAAGGGGAGGGTCGGAAACACCATATATTTT.

This clone appeared many times. The chain uses TRBV4-1 and TRBJ1-6; TRBD1 matches 10 bases. CDR1 and CDR2 (germline): MGHRA, YSYEKL. The CDR3 sequence is 17 residues long. Unmatched junction bases numbered 10, after V lost 1 base and J lost 10 bases. DNA for the CDR3: TGCGCCAGCAGCCAAGGGGGTCGGACAGGGGGTTACTCACCCCTCCACTTT. It translates to CASSQGGRTGGYSPLHF.

CDR3 region: CSAPGGTGELFF. The CDR3 bases are TGCAGCGCCCCGGGGGGGACCGGGGAGCTGTTTTTT. This chain links TRBV29-1 with TRBJ2-2; TRBD2 aligns across 8 bases. CDR3 size: 12 residues. Unmatched junction bases numbered 3, after V lost 7 bases and J lost 5 bases. CDR1 is SQVTM and CDR2 is ANQGSEA in the germline V gene.

CDR3 loop: CASTRGRGWGETEAFF. The CDR3 nucleotides are TGCGCCAGCACTCGGGGTCGGGGTTGGGGAGAAACTGAAGCTTTCTTT. The chain couples TRBV10-2 to TRBJ1-1; no firm D call. This CDR3 region has 16 residues. The germline V gene encodes CDR1 WSHSY and CDR2 SAAADI. The V end lost 7 bases, the J end lost 5 bases, and 23 bases lay between the germline ends.

This clone was detected a few times. This chain connects TRBV7-8 to TRBJ2-2, with 10 positions matching TRBD2. Trimming cost V 6 bases and J 4 bases; bases outside gene matches: 5. Germline V gives CDR1 SGHVS, CDR2 FQNEAQ. CDR3 length: 15 residues. CDR3 sequence reads: CASSPSGGGTGELFF. For the CDR3, the DNA is TGTGCCAGCAGTCCTAGCGGGGGAGGCACCGGGGAGCTGTTTTTT. Based on the CDR3 plus reference TRBV7-8 and TRBJ2-2, the full variable domain is GAGVSQSPRYKVAKRGQDVALRCDPISGHVSLFWYQQALGQGPEFLTYFQNEAQLDKSGLPSDRFFAERPEGSVSTLKIQRTQQEDSAVYLCASSPSGGGTGELFFGEGSRLTVL.

This clone has only a few counts. The rearrangement links TRBV2 to TRBJ2-2, with 8 bases matching TRBD2. CDR3 length: 16 residues. Germline V gene sequence: CDR1 SNHLY, CDR2 FYNNEI. V was pared by 4 bases and J by 5 bases, with 9 bases of the junction left unmatched. DNA for the CDR3: TGTGCCAGCAGTGGGGGAGCGGGGGCGACGACCGGGGAGCTGTTTTTT. Protein product: CASSGGAGATTGELFF.

Comments on this clone: The junction departs from the called germline gene at one end, perhaps through a read error. This chain links TRBV28 with TRBJ1-5, with 9 bases identical to TRBD1. CDR3 length: 16 residues. The germline CDR1 and CDR2 sequences are MDHEN and SYDVKM. The CDR3 is CASNSPGQGSKQPQHF. The CDR3 DNA sequence: TGTGCCAGCAACTCACCGGGACAGGGCAGCAAACAGCCCCAGCATTTT.

This chain links TRBV5-1 with TRBJ1-5; D is undetermined. Looked up from germline, CDR1 is SGHRS and CDR2 is YFSETQ. V lost 4 bases, J lost 4 bases, and 15 bases lay in between. The CDR3 contains 15 residues. The CDR3: CASSLGLSGNQPQHF. The CDR3 DNA follows: TGCGCCAGCAGCCTTGGGTTATCGGGGAATCAGCCCCAGCATTTT.

This clone was seen a single time. V and J are TRBV25-1 and TRBJ1-4; 7 nucleotides agree with TRBD1. Germline V lookup: CDR1 MGHDK, CDR2 SYGVNS. CDR3 length: 14 amino acids. Trimming removed 5 bases from V and 6 bases from J; junction bases left unmatched: 6. CDR3 protein: CASSSHRGDEKLFF. DNA of the CDR3: TGTGCCAGCAGTTCCCACAGGGGAGATGAAAAACTGTTTTTT.